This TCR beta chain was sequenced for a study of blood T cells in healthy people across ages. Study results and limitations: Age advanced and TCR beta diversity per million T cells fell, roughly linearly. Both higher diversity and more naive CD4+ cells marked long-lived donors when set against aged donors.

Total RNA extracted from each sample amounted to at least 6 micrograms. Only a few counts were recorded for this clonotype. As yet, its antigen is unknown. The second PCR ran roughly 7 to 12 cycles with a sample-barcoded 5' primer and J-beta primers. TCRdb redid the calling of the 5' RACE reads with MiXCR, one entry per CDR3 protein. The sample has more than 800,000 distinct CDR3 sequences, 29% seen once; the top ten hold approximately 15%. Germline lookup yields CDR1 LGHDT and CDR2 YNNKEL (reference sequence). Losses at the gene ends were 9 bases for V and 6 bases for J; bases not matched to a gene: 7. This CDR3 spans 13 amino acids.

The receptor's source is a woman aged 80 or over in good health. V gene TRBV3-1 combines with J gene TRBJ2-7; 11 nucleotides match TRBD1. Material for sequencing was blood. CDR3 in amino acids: CARDRDRGGEQYF. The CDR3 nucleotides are TGTGCCAGGGACCGGGACAGGGGGGGCGAGCAGTACTTC.